The rows below give T cell receptor beta chains drawn from one sample of a study of T cell changes during pregnancy in multiple sclerosis. This table comes from immunoSEQ multiplex PCR, and its TCRdb copy is limited to in-frame clones, with some not included. This sample yields approximately 80,000 clones, of which around 94% are seen a single time; around 0.97% belongs to the top ten. The sequences come from peripheral blood, collected in the second trimester of pregnancy. These TCRs come from a female donor in good health, enrolled as a control in a pregnancy study. Both conserved end residues are part of each CDR3. A D gene is named only where the DNA matches it firmly. Clone size is not always given. Where it is, it says once, few, many or a class for expanded clones.

J gene	D gene	clone size	V gene	CDR3 DNA	CDR3 protein
TRBJ2-7	TRBD2	-	TRBV15	TGTGCCACCAGCAGAGATTGGCGGGAGCTGGGGGAGCAGTACTTC	CATSRDWRELGEQYF
TRBJ1-1	-	-	TRBV2	TGTGCCAGCTGGGGGGGCACTGAAGCTTTCTTT	CASWGGTEAFF
TRBJ1-1	TRBD1	-	TRBV7-9	TGTGCCAGCAGCTCGACAGGGGGAGTCACTGAAGCTTTCTTT	CASSSTGGVTEAFF
TRBJ2-7	-	-	TRBV27	TGTGCCAGCAGTTTAACCCCAGGGGTCCCTAAGGAGCAGTACTTC	CASSLTPGVPKEQYF
TRBJ1-5	-	-	TRBV4-1	TGCGCCAGCAGCCAACTCGGGGTATACCAGCCCCAGCATTTT	CASSQLGVYQPQHF
TRBJ2-3	TRBD2	-	TRBV7-8	TGTGCCAGCAGCCTTGGACTAGCGGGATTATCAGATACGCAGTATTTT	CASSLGLAGLSDTQYF
TRBJ1-1	TRBD1	-	TRBV2	TGTGCCAGCAGTACGGGACAGGGAAACACTGAAGCTTTCTTT	CASSTGQGNTEAFF
TRBJ2-5	-	-	TRBV6-5	TGTGCCAGCAGTTCTCCCTCTAGCAGGGAGACCCAGTACTTC	CASSSPSSRETQYF
TRBJ1-3	-	-	TRBV9	TGTGCCAGCAGCGTGGACATGCCTGGGGCCGCCGGAAACACCATATATTTT	CASSVDMPGAAGNTIYF
TRBJ2-5	-	-	TRBV5-1	TGCGCCAGCAGCTTAACGGCAGGAACACAAGAGACCCAGTACTTC	CASSLTAGTQETQYF
TRBJ1-1	TRBD1	-	TRBV28	TGTGCCAGCAGTTCCAGGGACAGGACTGAAGCTTTCTTT	CASSSRDRTEAFF
TRBJ1-4	-	-	TRBV2	TGTGCCAGCAGTGAAGCAGGGGCGGATGAAAAACTGTTTTTT	CASSEAGADEKLFF
TRBJ1-1	-	-	TRBV5-4	TGTGCCAGCAGCTTGGGTAATACGGGGGGCACTGAAGCTTTCTTT	CASSLGNTGGTEAFF
TRBJ1-1	-	few	TRBV6-1	TGTGCCAGCAGTGAAGCCCGGGGTACTGAAGCTTTCTTT	CASSEARGTEAFF